Each of the 29 T cell receptor beta chains below was sequenced from the same sample in a study of T cell changes during pregnancy in multiple sclerosis. This table comes from immunoSEQ multiplex PCR, and its TCRdb copy is limited to in-frame clones, with some not included. Found here are 35,000 to 40,000 clones, roughly 94% of them singletons; the top ten hold about 0.8%. Sequenced material: CD4+ T cells from peripheral blood mononuclear cells, taken in the third trimester of pregnancy. The receptors come from a female donor with multiple sclerosis, enrolled in a pregnancy study.

The chain links TRBV11-2 to TRBJ2-1, with TRBD2 identical over 8 bases. Germline lookup yields CDR1 SGHAT and CDR2 FQNNGV. Trimming removed 3 bases from V and 5 bases from J; junction bases left unmatched: 6. This CDR3 contains 15 residues. The CDR3 loop reads CASSLVLAVDNEQFF. DNA for the CDR3: TGTGCCAGCAGCTTGGTACTAGCGGTTGACAATGAGCAGTTCTTC.

V usage is TRBV4-1 and J usage is TRBJ1-5; 8 bases are a match to TRBD1. The germline V gene encodes CDR1 MGHRA and CDR2 YSYEKL. V gave up 4 bases and J gave up 0 bases; unmatched junction bases: 8. This CDR3 has 17 residues. The CDR3: CASSPSTGVYSNQPQHF. CDR3 bases: TGCGCCAGCAGCCCCTCGACAGGGGTTTATAGCAATCAGCCCCAGCATTTT.

CDR3 region: CASSSGTSGRAQDTQYF. The CDR3 nucleotides are TGCGCCAGCAGCTCCGGGACTAGCGGGAGGGCCCAAGATACGCAGTATTTT. The rearrangement uses TRBV5-1 and TRBJ2-3, with 16 bases lining up with TRBD2. J lost 5 bases, V lost 3 bases, and 6 bases had no gene match. CDR3 length equals 17 residues. Germline values: CDR1 SGHRS, CDR2 YFSETQ.

The V call is TRBV28, the J call TRBJ2-1, with unresolved D. CDR1 MDHEN and CDR2 SYDVKM come from the germline V gene. The CDR3 has 12 residues. V lost 5 bases, J lost 9 bases, and 11 bases lay in between. The chain's CDR3 is CASSLRYGEQFF. The DNA for the CDR3 is TGTGCCAGCAGTCTGCGCTACGGTGAGCAGTTCTTC. Drawing the rest from reference TRBV28 and TRBJ2-1, the complete variable domain is DVKVTQSSRYLVKRTGEKVFLECVQDMDHENMFWYRQDPGLGLRLIYFSYDVKMKEKGDIPEGYSVSREKKERFSLILESASTNQTSMYLCASSLRYGEQFFGPGTRLTVL.

This clone was seen once. The CDR3 spells CASSQTGLGYTF. The CDR3 DNA sequence: TGTGCCAGCAGCCAAACAGGGCTAGGCTACACCTTC. The J gene is TRBJ1-2, the V gene TRBV5-6; possibly TRBD1 for D (6 bases). CDR1 and CDR2 (germline): SGHDT, YYEEEE. The CDR3 consists of 12 residues. Trimming cost V 4 bases and J 8 bases, with 12 bases left between them.

J is TRBJ1-5 and V is TRBV28; 9 nucleotides line up with TRBD1. The CDR3 is made up of 15 amino acids. Germline lookup yields CDR1 MDHEN and CDR2 SYDVKM. With 4 bases clipped from V and 4 bases from J, the junction kept 5 bases outside the gene matches. CDR3 in DNA: TGTGCCAGCAGTTCACCGGGACAGGGTAATCAGCCCCAGCATTTT. Its protein product is CASSSPGQGNQPQHF.

Points on this clone: One end of the junction fails to match germline, which may point to a read error. The chain joins TRBV7-9 to TRBJ2-3, with 12 bases lining up with TRBD2. Germline V lookup: CDR1 SEHNR, CDR2 FQNEAQ (reference sequence). The CDR3 runs 16 residues. CDR3 coding DNA: TGTGCCAGCAGCCTAGCGGGAGGGCCGGGTACAGATACGCAGTATTTT. Encoded protein: CASSLAGGPGTDTQYF.

This clone appeared a single time. The chain uses TRBV2 and TRBJ2-5; 13 nucleotides line up with TRBD2. This CDR3 has 18 residues. Germline-derived CDR1 and CDR2 are SNHLY and FYNNEI. The V and J ends lost 6 bases and 2 bases, in that order; junction bases with no gene match: 12. The CDR3 nucleotides are TGTGCCAGCAGAGATGGACTAGCGGGAGTCGGCCTACAAGAGACCCAGTACTTC. It yields the protein CASRDGLAGVGLQETQYF.

The V gene is TRBV2, the J gene TRBJ2-1; TRBD2 matches 13 bases. With V trimmed by 4 bases and J by 4 bases, 1 base remained unmatched. Germline assignment: CDR1 SNHLY and CDR2 FYNNEI. This CDR3 is 15 amino acids long. CDR3 loop: CASSGGLAGYNEQFF. DNA for the CDR3: TGTGCCAGCAGTGGGGGACTAGCGGGATACAATGAGCAGTTCTTC.

The J gene is TRBJ2-4, the V gene TRBV11-2, with 12 bases fitting TRBD2. The CDR3 consists of 17 residues. The J segment lost 3 bases and the V segment lost 3 bases, leaving 6 bases of the junction unmatched. Germline-derived CDR1 and CDR2 are SGHAT and FQNNGV. CDR3 in amino acids: CASSLGPSGRVKNIQYF. The CDR3, as DNA: TGTGCCAGCAGCTTGGGGCCTAGCGGGAGGGTCAAAAACATTCAGTACTTC. The variable domain in full, with the rest retrieved from reference TRBV11-2 and TRBJ2-4, is EAGVAQSPRYKIIEKRQSVAFWCNPISGHATLYWYQQILGQGPKLLIQFQNNGVVDDSQLPKDRFSAERLKGVDSTLKIQPAKLEDSAVYLCASSLGPSGRVKNIQYFGAGTRLSVL.

V and J are TRBV7-8 and TRBJ2-1; possibly TRBD1 for D (6 bases). Germline values: CDR1 SGHVS, CDR2 FQNEAQ. The CDR3 is 15 amino acids. The V and J ends lost 1 base and 2 bases respectively, with 9 bases between them. CDR3 residues: CASSLGTVTYNEQFF. The CDR3 DNA sequence: TGTGCCAGCAGCTTAGGGACAGTTACCTACAATGAGCAGTTCTTC.

The V call is TRBV14, the J call TRBJ2-7; 8 bases align to TRBD1. Germline CDR1 reads SGHDN; CDR2 reads FVKESK. Germline trimming cut 5 bases from V and 9 bases from J; bases unmatched to any gene: 3. This CDR3 contains 11 residues. Here the CDR3 DNA reads TGTGCCAGCAGCTACGGACAGGGGCAGTACTTC. It specifies CASSYGQGQYF.

This rearrangement joins TRBV28 to TRBJ2-2, with TRBD2 matching 11 bases. Germline V gene sequence: CDR1 MDHEN, CDR2 SYDVKM. CDR3 length equals 15 residues. With 7 bases clipped from V and 3 bases from J, the junction kept 4 bases outside the gene matches. In DNA, the CDR3 is TGTGCCAGCATGCGTAGCGGGAGGGACACCGGGGAGCTGTTTTTT. It specifies CASMRSGRDTGELFF.

This chain joins TRBV5-1 and TRBJ2-7; 7 bases fit TRBD2. With 4 bases clipped from V and 6 bases from J, the junction kept 4 bases outside the gene matches. In germline, CDR1 is SGHRS, CDR2 YFSETQ. The CDR3 has 12 residues. The CDR3 spells CASSVSGAEQYF. CDR3 bases: TGCGCCAGCAGCGTGAGCGGGGCCGAGCAGTACTTC.

J is TRBJ1-4 and V is TRBV29-1; TRBD1 agrees at 7 bases. The CDR3 sequence is 15 residues long. Trimming cost V 0 bases and J 7 bases; bases outside gene matches: 8. Germline V gives CDR1 SQVTM, CDR2 ANQGSEA. CDR3 nucleotide sequence: TGCAGCGTTGAAGAGACGAGGGGGCTGGGTGAAAAACTGTTTTTT. This translates into CSVEETRGLGEKLFF.

The gene calls are TRBV27 and TRBJ2-7; 7 bases line up with TRBD2. J lost 1 base, V lost 0 bases, and 6 bases had no gene match. CDR1 and CDR2 from the germline V gene are MNHEY and SMNVEV (reference sequence). The CDR3 extends over 16 amino acids. The CDR3 protein is CASSLSGLADSYEQYF. As DNA, the CDR3 is TGTGCCAGCAGTTTATCAGGTCTAGCGGATTCCTACGAGCAGTACTTC.

CDR3 region: CASSPDRGFTYEQYF. In nucleotides, the CDR3 is TGTGCCAGCAGTCCAGACAGGGGATTTACCTACGAGCAGTACTTC. The chain combines TRBV6-5 with TRBJ2-7, with 8 nucleotides matching TRBD1. After removal of 5 bases from V and 2 bases from J, the junction contained 8 bases not matched to a gene. Germline V gives CDR1 MNHEY, CDR2 SVGAGI. This CDR3 spans 15 amino acids.

V usage is TRBV4-2 and J usage is TRBJ2-5; TRBD1 is a possible D gene (6 bases). There are 16 residues in the CDR3. CDR1 and CDR2 from the germline V gene are LGHNA and YNFKEQ. V lost 4 bases, J lost 2 bases, and 17 bases lay in between. This chain's CDR3 is CASSPKGTPGQETQYF. CDR3 sequence (DNA): TGTGCCAGCAGCCCCAAGGGGACACCTGGACAAGAGACCCAGTACTTC.

This chain joins TRBV7-9 and TRBJ2-1; 7 positions agree with TRBD2. CDR1 SEHNR and CDR2 FQNEAQ come from the germline V gene (reference sequence). V lost 4 bases to trimming and J lost 9 bases; unmatched junction nucleotides: 12. There are 15 residues in the CDR3. The CDR3 sequence is CASSSWEGPYGEQFF. In DNA, the CDR3 is TGTGCCAGCAGCTCGTGGGAGGGCCCCTATGGTGAGCAGTTCTTC.

This clone was seen just once. V is TRBV4-2 and J is TRBJ2-1; D not resolved. CDR3 size: 13 residues. V was pared by 0 bases and J by 12 bases, with 12 bases between. Germline loops: CDR1 LGHNA, CDR2 YNFKEQ. The CDR3 protein is CASSQDLSDRQFF. The CDR3 DNA is TGTGCCAGCAGCCAAGATCTTAGTGATCGGCAGTTCTTC.

This rearrangement joins TRBV11-2 to TRBJ1-2; 7 nucleotides line up with TRBD1. CDR1 and CDR2 from the germline V gene are SGHAT and FQNNGV. This CDR3 comprises 13 residues. With 1 base clipped from V and 8 bases from J, the junction kept 4 bases outside the gene matches. CDR3 sequence reads: CASSLARGEGYTF. The CDR3 nucleotides read TGTGCCAGCAGCTTAGCCAGGGGGGAGGGCTACACCTTC.

Concerning this clone itself: The sample holds other DNA sequences that translate to the same CDR3. The V gene is TRBV5-1, the J gene TRBJ2-3; 7 positions match TRBD2. The CDR3 is 15 residues long. The V gene end was trimmed by 4 bases and the J gene end by 0 bases; junction bases not matched to a gene: 5. Germline V CDR1 and CDR2: SGHRS, YFSETQ. In nucleotides, the CDR3 is TGCGCCAGCAGCCTCAGCGGGGATAGCACAGATACGCAGTATTTT. It is translated as CASSLSGDSTDTQYF.

The chain carries TRBV6-5 and TRBJ2-7; tentatively, D is TRBD2 (5 bases). Germline assignment: CDR1 MNHEY and CDR2 SVGAGI. The CDR3 sequence is 13 residues long. Trimming left V 8 bases short and J 5 bases short, with 16 bases between. The CDR3 DNA follows: TGTGCCAGCGGAAGAGGGCCTCGTGACGAGCAGTACTTC. Protein: CASGRGPRDEQYF.

This clone was picked up one time. The V gene is TRBV6-5, the J gene TRBJ1-1, with TRBD1 matching 8 bases. V lost 6 bases to trimming and J lost 5 bases; unmatched junction nucleotides: 11. Germline CDR1 reads MNHEY; CDR2 reads SVGAGI. CDR3 length equals 15 residues. CDR3 residues: CASRDSGGPRTEAFF. In DNA form, the CDR3 reads TGTGCCAGCAGGGATTCAGGGGGCCCACGGACTGAAGCTTTCTTT.

The rearrangement links TRBV18 to TRBJ2-2; D unclear. The CDR3 has 17 amino acids. V lost 3 bases and J 7 bases, leaving 21 bases between the germline ends. Germline values: CDR1 KGHSH, CDR2 LQKENI. CDR3 region: CASSPQQRHSLYGELFF. The CDR3 region has the DNA TGTGCCAGCTCACCGCAGCAGAGACACAGTCTATACGGGGAGCTGTTTTTT.

The chain joins TRBV9 to TRBJ2-7; 7 bases agree with TRBD2. Germline loops: CDR1 SGDLS, CDR2 YYNGEE. J gave up 5 bases and V 3 bases, and 8 bases lay outside the gene matches. The CDR3 consists of 14 residues. CDR3 loop: CASSAGLVYDEQYF. In DNA, the CDR3 is TGTGCCAGCAGCGCCGGACTAGTTTACGACGAGCAGTACTTC.

In this sample, this clone turned up a few times. The chain combines TRBV2 with TRBJ1-2, with D perhaps matching TRBD1 (6 bases). The germline CDR1 and CDR2 sequences are SNHLY and FYNNEI. Trimming took 4 bases from V and 0 from J, leaving 12 bases between them. The CDR3 is 15 residues long. This CDR3 reads CASSVQGSSNYGYTF. In DNA, the CDR3 is TGTGCCAGCAGTGTTCAGGGGAGCTCTAACTATGGCTACACCTTC.

This clone was counted once. The chain has TRBV25-1 and TRBJ2-5; 11 bases agree with TRBD2. CDR3 size: 16 residues. J was trimmed by 0 bases and V by 4 bases; bases with no gene match: 4. CDR1 and CDR2 (germline): MGHDK, SYGVNS. The CDR3 DNA follows: TGTGCCAGCAGTGGGACTAGCGGGCTTTACCAAGAGACCCAGTACTTC. Protein product: CASSGTSGLYQETQYF.

The V and J genes are TRBV18 and TRBJ1-5; tentatively, D is TRBD1 (6 bases). CDR1 KGHSH and CDR2 LQKENI come from the germline V gene. The V and J ends lost 8 bases and 0 bases respectively, with 11 bases between them. This CDR3 has 14 residues. The CDR3 sequence is CASATGNSNQPQHF. CDR3 coding DNA: TGTGCCAGCGCGACAGGAAATAGCAATCAGCCCCAGCATTTT. The full variable domain, with the rest looked up from reference TRBV18 and TRBJ1-5, is NAGVMQNPRHLVRRRGQEARLRCSPMKGHSHVYWYRQLPEEGLKFMVYLQKENIIDESGMPKERFSAEFPKEGPSILRIQQVVRGDSAAYFCASATGNSNQPQHFGDGTRLSIL.